Presented here are 4 T cell receptor beta chains from one specimen sequenced in a study of blood T cell repertoires in COVID-19. Sequenced by immunoSEQ multiplex PCR; TCRdb stores in-frame clones only, minus some. Altogether around 260,000 clones are present, approximately 86% being singletons, with the ten largest covering about 10%. The sample was peripheral blood. The receptors come from a middle-aged man who had recovered from COVID-19.

This clone was detected only once. V gene TRBV12-5 combines with J gene TRBJ2-7; D may be TRBD1 (5 bases). CDR1 LGHNT and CDR2 FRNRAP come from the germline V gene. Trimming shortened V by 2 bases and J by 0 bases, and 11 bases separated the two germline ends. This CDR3 has 15 amino acids. The CDR3 is CASGLPRATSYEQYF. As DNA, the CDR3 is TGTGCTAGTGGTTTGCCCAGGGCAACCTCCTACGAGCAGTACTTC.

The V gene is TRBV6-1, the J gene TRBJ1-5; no clear D gene. Trimming took 7 bases from V and 4 from J, leaving 17 bases between them. This CDR3 spans 15 amino acids. From germline, CDR1 is MNHNS and CDR2 SASEGT. The CDR3 DNA follows: TGTGCCAGCACAAAGGGCCCCCGAGGGAATCAGCCCCAGCATTTT. It encodes CASTKGPRGNQPQHF.

This chain connects TRBV3-1 (or the pseudogene TRBV3-2) to TRBJ1-1; D remains ambiguous. The CDR3 runs to 15 residues. From germline, CDR1 is LGHDT and CDR2 YNNKEL (reference sequence). Trimming removed 11 bases from V and 1 base from J, with 20 bases in between. The CDR3 coding sequence is TGTGCCTCTCGATCGGGATTTCTAAGGAACACTGAAGCTTTCTTT. Protein product: CASRSGFLRNTEAFF.

The chain has TRBV7-2 and TRBJ1-2, with TRBD1 matching over 9 bases. Germline trimming cut 5 bases from V and 8 bases from J; bases unmatched to any gene: 9. The CDR3 spans 14 residues. The germline V gene encodes CDR1 SGHTA and CDR2 FQGNSA. The CDR3 region is CASSPDRGLSGYTF. The CDR3 DNA reads as TGTGCCAGCAGCCCCGACAGGGGGTTGAGCGGCTACACCTTC.